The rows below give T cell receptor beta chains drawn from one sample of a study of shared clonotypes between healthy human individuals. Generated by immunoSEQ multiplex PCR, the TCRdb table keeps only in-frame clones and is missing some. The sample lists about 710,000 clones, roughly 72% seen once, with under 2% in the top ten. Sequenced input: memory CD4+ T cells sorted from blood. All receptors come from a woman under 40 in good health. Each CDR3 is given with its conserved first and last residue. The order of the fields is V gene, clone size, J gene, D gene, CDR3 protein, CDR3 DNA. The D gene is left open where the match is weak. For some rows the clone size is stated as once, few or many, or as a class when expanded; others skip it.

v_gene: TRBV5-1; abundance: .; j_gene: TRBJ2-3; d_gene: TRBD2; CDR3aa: CASSLVGLAGGSTDTQYF; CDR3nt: TGCGCCAGCAGCTTGGTGGGACTAGCGGGAGGAAGCACAGATACGCAGTATTTT
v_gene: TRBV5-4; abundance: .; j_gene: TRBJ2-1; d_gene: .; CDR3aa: CASRRTGSYNEQFF; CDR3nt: TGTGCCAGCAGACGGACTGGCTCCTACAATGAGCAGTTCTTC
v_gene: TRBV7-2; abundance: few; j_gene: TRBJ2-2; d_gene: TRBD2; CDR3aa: CASPKAGGNTGELFF; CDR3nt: TGTGCCAGCCCTAAAGCGGGAGGGAACACCGGGGAGCTGTTTTTT
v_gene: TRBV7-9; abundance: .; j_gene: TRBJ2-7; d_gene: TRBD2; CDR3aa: CASSLYQTSGAYEQYF; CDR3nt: TGTGCCAGCAGCCTCTACCAGACTAGCGGGGCTTACGAGCAGTACTTC
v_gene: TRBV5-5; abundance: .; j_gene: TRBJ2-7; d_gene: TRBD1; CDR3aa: CASSLVGTGAYEQYF; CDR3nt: TGTGCCAGCAGCTTGGTGGGGACAGGGGCCTACGAGCAGTACTTC
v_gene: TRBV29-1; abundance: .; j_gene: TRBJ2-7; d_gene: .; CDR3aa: CSVSEQGAEQYF; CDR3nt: TGCAGCGTTTCGGAACAGGGTGCCGAGCAGTACTTC
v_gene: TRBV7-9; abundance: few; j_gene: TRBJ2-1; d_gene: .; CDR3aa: CASSYLGVEQFF; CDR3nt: TGTGCCAGCAGCTATCTAGGCGTTGAGCAGTTCTTC
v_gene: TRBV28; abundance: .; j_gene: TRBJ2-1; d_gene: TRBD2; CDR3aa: CASSRGGYNEQFF; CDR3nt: TGTGCCAGCAGCCGGGGGGGGTACAATGAGCAGTTCTTC
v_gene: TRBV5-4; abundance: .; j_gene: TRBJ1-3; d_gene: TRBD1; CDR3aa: CASSKDRVGNTIYF; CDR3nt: TGTGCCAGCAGTAAAGACAGGGTCGGAAACACCATATATTTT
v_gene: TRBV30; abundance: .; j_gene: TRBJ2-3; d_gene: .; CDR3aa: CASGRGVADTQYF; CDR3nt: TGTGCCTCGGGCCGAGGGGTCGCAGATACGCAGTATTTT
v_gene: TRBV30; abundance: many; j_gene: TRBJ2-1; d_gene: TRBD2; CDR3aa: CAWSDVREGNEQFF; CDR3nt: TGTGCCTGGAGTGATGTCAGGGAGGGCAATGAGCAGTTCTTC
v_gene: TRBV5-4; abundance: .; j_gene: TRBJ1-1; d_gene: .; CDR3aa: CASSLMTGGNTEAFF; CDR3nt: TGTGCCAGCAGCTTGATGACAGGTGGGAACACTGAAGCTTTCTTT
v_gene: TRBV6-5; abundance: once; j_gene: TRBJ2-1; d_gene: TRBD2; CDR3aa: CASTFSGAYNEQFF; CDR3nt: TGTGCCAGCACCTTTAGCGGGGCCTACAATGAGCAGTTCTTC
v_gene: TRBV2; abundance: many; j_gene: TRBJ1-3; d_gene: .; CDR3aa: CASTPEVGNTIYF; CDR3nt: TGTGCCAGCACCCCCGAAGTCGGAAACACCATATATTTT
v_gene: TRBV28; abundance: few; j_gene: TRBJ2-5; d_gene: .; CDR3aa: CASRGQNQETQYF; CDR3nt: TGTGCCAGCAGAGGACAGAACCAAGAGACCCAGTACTTC
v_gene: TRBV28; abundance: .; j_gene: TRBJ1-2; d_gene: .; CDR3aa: CASSLAQIFYGYTF; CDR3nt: TGTGCCAGCAGTTTAGCGCAGATATTCTATGGCTACACCTTC
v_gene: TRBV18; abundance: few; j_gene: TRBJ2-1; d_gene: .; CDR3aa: CASSPISSDNEQFF; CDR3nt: TGTGCCAGCTCACCAATAAGCTCAGACAATGAGCAGTTCTTC
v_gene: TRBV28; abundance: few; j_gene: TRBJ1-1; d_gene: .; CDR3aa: CASSPGADTEAFF; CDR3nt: TGTGCCAGCAGTCCAGGGGCCGACACTGAAGCTTTCTTT
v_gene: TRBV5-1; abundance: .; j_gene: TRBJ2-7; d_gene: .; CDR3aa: CASSLAETTTTYEQYF; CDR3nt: TGCGCCAGCAGCTTGGCCGAGACTACGACGACCTACGAGCAGTACTTC
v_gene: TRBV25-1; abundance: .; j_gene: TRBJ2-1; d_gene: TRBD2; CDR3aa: CASSEPQAGGFNYNEQFF; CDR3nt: TGTGCCAGCAGTGAGCCCCAAGCGGGAGGGTTTAACTACAATGAGCAGTTCTTC
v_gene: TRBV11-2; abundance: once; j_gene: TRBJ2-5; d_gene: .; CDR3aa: CASSLGGTQETQYF; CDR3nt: TGTGCCAGCAGCTTGGGCGGGACCCAAGAGACCCAGTACTTC
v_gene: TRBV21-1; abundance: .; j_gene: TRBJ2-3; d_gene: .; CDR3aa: CASSPGILGF; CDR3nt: TGTGCCAGCAGCCCTGGCATCCTCGGTTTT
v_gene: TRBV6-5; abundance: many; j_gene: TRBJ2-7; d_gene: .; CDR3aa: CASSYSPEASYEQYF; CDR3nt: TGTGCCAGCAGTTACTCCCCCGAGGCTAGCTACGAGCAGTACTTC
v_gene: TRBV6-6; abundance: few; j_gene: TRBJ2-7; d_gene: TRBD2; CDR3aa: CASSLSGSPNEQYF; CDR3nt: TGTGCCAGCAGCCTTAGCGGGAGCCCGAACGAGCAGTACTTC
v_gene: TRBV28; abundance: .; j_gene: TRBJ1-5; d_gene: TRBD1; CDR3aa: CASSFRDRVNQPQHF; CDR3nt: TGTGCCAGCAGTTTTAGGGACAGGGTTAATCAGCCCCAGCATTTT
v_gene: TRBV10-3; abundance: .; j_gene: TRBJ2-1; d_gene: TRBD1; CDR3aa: CAISVGQGYEQFF; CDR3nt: TGTGCCATCAGTGTGGGACAGGGTTACGAGCAGTTCTTC
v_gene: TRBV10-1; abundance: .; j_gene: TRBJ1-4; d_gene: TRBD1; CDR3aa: CASSVGQGGENEKLFF; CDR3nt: TGCGCCAGCAGCGTCGGACAGGGAGGGGAGAATGAAAAACTGTTTTTT
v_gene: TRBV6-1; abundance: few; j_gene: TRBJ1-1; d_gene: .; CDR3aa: CASTSVAEAFF; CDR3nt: TGTGCCAGCACGTCGGTTGCTGAAGCTTTCTTT
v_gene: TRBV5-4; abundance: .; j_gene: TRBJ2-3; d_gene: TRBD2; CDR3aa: CASSLSAGSTDTQYF; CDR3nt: TGTGCCAGCAGCTTGTCAGCGGGAAGCACAGATACGCAGTATTTT
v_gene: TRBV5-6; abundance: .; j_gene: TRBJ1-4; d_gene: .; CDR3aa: CASSFGGFNEKLFF; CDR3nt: TGTGCCAGCAGCTTTGGCGGTTTTAATGAAAAACTGTTTTTT
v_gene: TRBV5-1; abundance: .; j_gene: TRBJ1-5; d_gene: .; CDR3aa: CASSLRATNQPQHF; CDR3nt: TGCGCCAGCAGCTTGAGGGCAACAAATCAGCCCCAGCATTTT
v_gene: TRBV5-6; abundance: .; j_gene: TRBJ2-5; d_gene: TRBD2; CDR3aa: CASSATSGSGRETQYF; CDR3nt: TGTGCCAGCAGCGCCACTAGCGGGAGTGGGAGAGAGACCCAGTACTTC
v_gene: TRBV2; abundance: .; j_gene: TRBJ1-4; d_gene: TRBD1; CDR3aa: CASSPRRTGPNEKLFF; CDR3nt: TGTGCCAGCAGCCCTCGCCGGACAGGTCCTAATGAAAAACTGTTTTTT
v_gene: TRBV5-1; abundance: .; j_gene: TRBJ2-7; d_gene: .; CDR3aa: CASSVRDAEQYF; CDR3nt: TGCGCCAGCAGCGTGAGGGATGCCGAGCAGTACTTC
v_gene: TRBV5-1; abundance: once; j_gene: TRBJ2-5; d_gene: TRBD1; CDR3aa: CASSMGQASRETQYF; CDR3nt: TGCGCCAGCAGTATGGGACAGGCATCGAGGGAGACCCAGTACTTC
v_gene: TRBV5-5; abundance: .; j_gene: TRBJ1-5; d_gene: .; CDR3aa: CASSSDLQGQPQHF; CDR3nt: TGTGCCAGCAGCTCCGACCTACAGGGCCAGCCCCAGCATTTT
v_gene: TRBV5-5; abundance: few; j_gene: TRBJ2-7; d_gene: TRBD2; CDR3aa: CASSLVVSGSSYEQYF; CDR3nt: TGTGCCAGCAGCTTGGTGGTTAGCGGGAGCTCCTACGAGCAGTACTTC
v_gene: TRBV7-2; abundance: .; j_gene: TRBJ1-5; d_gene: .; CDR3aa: CASSLDGVSSNQPQHF; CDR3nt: TGTGCCAGCAGCTTAGACGGGGTATCAAGCAATCAGCCCCAGCATTTT
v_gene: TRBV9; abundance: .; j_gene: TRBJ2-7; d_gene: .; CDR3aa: CASSPRASSYEQYF; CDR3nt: TGTGCCAGCAGCCCGCGCGCGAGCTCCTACGAGCAGTACTTC
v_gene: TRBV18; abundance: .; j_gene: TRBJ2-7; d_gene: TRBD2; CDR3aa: CASSPLAGEVEQYF; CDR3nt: TGTGCCAGCTCGCCTCTAGCGGGAGAAGTCGAGCAGTACTTC